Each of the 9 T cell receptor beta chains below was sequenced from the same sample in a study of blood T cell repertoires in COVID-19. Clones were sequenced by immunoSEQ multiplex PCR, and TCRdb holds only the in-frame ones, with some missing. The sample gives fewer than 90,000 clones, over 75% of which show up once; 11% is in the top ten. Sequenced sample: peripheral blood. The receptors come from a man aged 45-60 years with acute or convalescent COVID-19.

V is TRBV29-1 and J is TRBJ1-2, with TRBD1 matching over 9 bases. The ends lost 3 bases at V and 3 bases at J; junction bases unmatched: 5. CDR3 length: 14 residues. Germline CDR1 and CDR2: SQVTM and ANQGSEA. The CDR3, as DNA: TGCAGCGTTGAGACCGGACAGGGGTACTATGGCTACACCTTC. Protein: CSVETGQGYYGYTF.

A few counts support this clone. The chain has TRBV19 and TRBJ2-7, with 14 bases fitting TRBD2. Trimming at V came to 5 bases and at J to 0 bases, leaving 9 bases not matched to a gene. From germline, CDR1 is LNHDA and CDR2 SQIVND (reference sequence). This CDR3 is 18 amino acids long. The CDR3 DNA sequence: TGTGCCAGTAGTCACCGACTAGCGGGGGGGCCGAGCTCCTACGAGCAGTACTTC. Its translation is CASSHRLAGGPSSYEQYF.

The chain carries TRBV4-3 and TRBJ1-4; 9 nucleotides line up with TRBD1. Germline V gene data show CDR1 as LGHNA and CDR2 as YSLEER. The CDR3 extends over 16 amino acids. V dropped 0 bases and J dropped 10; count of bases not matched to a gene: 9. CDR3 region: CASSQDWGQGGGKLFF. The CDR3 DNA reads TGCGCCAGCAGCCAAGATTGGGGACAGGGAGGAGGAAAACTGTTTTTT.

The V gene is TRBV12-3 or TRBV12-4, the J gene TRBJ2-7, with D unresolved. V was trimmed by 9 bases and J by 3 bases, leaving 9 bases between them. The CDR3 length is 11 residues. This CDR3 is CASSGGYEQYF. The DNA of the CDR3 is TGTGCCAGTTCGGGTGGCTACGAGCAGTACTTC.

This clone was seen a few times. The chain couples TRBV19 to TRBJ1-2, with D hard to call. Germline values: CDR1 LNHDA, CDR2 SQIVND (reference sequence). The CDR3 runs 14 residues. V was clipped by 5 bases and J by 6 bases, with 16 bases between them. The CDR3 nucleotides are TGTGCCAGTAGTGTAGGCACGGGGTTTGATGGCTACACCTTC. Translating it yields CASSVGTGFDGYTF. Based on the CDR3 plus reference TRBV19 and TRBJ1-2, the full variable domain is DGGITQSPKYLFRKEGQNVTLSCEQNLNHDAMYWYRQDPGQGLRLIYYSQIVNDFQKGDIAEGYSVSREKKESFPLTVTSAQKNPTAFYLCASSVGTGFDGYTFGSGTRLTVV.

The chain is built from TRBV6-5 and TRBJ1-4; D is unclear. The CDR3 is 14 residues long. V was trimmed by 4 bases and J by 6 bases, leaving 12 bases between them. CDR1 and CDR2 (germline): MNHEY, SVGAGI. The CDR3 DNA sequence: TGTGCCAGCAGTTTGGTCGACACCCATGAAAAACTGTTTTTT. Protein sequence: CASSLVDTHEKLFF.

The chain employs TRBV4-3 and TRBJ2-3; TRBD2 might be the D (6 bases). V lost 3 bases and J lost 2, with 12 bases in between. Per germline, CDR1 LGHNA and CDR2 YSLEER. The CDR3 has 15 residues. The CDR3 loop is CASSQLASATDTQYF. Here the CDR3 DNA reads TGCGCCAGCAGCCAGCTAGCTAGCGCCACAGATACGCAGTATTTT.

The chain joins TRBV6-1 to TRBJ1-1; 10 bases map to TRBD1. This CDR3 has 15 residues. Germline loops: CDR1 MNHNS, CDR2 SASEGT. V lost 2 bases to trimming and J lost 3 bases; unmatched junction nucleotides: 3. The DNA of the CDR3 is TGTGCCAGCAGTGAATCGGGACAGGGGTACACTGAAGCTTTCTTT. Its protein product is CASSESGQGYTEAFF.

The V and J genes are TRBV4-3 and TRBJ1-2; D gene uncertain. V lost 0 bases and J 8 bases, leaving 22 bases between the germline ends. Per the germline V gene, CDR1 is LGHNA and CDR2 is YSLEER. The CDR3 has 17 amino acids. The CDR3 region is CASSQDPWQVPPGGYTF. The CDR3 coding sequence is TGCGCCAGCAGCCAAGATCCCTGGCAGGTACCCCCTGGGGGCTACACCTTC.